A selection of T cell receptor beta chains follows, all from one sample in a study of shared clonotypes between healthy human individuals. Sequencing used immunoSEQ multiplex PCR; TCRdb keeps in-frame clones, though not all of them. This sample has about 820,000 clones, with approximately 92% found just once. The source material was naive CD8+ T cells sorted from blood. The source is a young man in good health. Each CDR3 is given without its conserved first and last residue. The size field is filled for only some rows; it gives once, few, many or a size class.

abundance: -; j_gene: TRBJ2-5; v_gene: TRBV6-1; CDR3aa: ASSETGTMGQY
abundance: -; j_gene: TRBJ2-5; v_gene: TRBV6-5; CDR3aa: ASRHRDREQETQY
abundance: few; j_gene: TRBJ1-1; v_gene: TRBV5-4; CDR3aa: ASSLVGSSEAF
abundance: few; j_gene: TRBJ2-1; v_gene: TRBV28; CDR3aa: ASRLSGDEQF
abundance: -; j_gene: TRBJ2-7; v_gene: TRBV28; CDR3aa: ASSLGRGTSGYEQY
abundance: -; j_gene: TRBJ2-7; v_gene: TRBV9; CDR3aa: ASSAEMTSGSEQY
abundance: few; j_gene: TRBJ2-1; v_gene: TRBV7-6; CDR3aa: ASSLFSVGLNEQF
abundance: -; j_gene: TRBJ2-1; v_gene: TRBV2; CDR3aa: ASRGDPRREF
abundance: once; j_gene: TRBJ1-3; v_gene: TRBV6-5; CDR3aa: ASRTGGINTIY
abundance: -; j_gene: TRBJ2-2; v_gene: TRBV15; CDR3aa: ATSRGRGLGELF
abundance: -; j_gene: TRBJ1-1; v_gene: TRBV27; CDR3aa: ASSLGGRAF
abundance: -; j_gene: TRBJ1-1; v_gene: TRBV5-1; CDR3aa: ASSLARGHTEAF
abundance: -; j_gene: TRBJ1-5; v_gene: TRBV27; CDR3aa: ASRPGHPNQPQH
abundance: -; j_gene: TRBJ1-1; v_gene: TRBV7-9; CDR3aa: ASSLGTLGRPMNTEAF
abundance: -; j_gene: TRBJ2-7; v_gene: TRBV5-5; CDR3aa: ASSLGRNSYEQY
abundance: -; j_gene: TRBJ2-1; v_gene: TRBV7-6; CDR3aa: ASSRLAGVNEQF
abundance: -; j_gene: TRBJ2-2; v_gene: TRBV6-5; CDR3aa: ASSLHHTGELF
abundance: -; j_gene: TRBJ2-1; v_gene: TRBV6-1; CDR3aa: ASSETGTSGMYEQF
abundance: -; j_gene: TRBJ2-1; v_gene: TRBV19; CDR3aa: ASSIGWEEYNEQF
abundance: -; j_gene: TRBJ2-1; v_gene: TRBV18; CDR3aa: ASSQSGAPRDPSGHEQF
abundance: -; j_gene: TRBJ1-1; v_gene: TRBV5-1; CDR3aa: ASSFSDMNTEAF
abundance: -; j_gene: TRBJ2-7; v_gene: TRBV19; CDR3aa: ASSLGRDYEQY
abundance: -; j_gene: TRBJ2-2; v_gene: TRBV6-1; CDR3aa: ASSEWAGLDGELF
abundance: -; j_gene: TRBJ2-7; v_gene: TRBV2; CDR3aa: ASSYLTSGPSEQY
abundance: -; j_gene: TRBJ1-2; v_gene: TRBV27; CDR3aa: ASSSNTGYNGYT
abundance: -; j_gene: TRBJ1-2; v_gene: TRBV6-6; CDR3aa: ASRTESDYT
abundance: once; j_gene: TRBJ2-7; v_gene: TRBV18; CDR3aa: ASSLDLSTGRLDNEQY
abundance: -; j_gene: TRBJ1-4; v_gene: TRBV27; CDR3aa: ASSSPGTSEKLF
abundance: -; j_gene: TRBJ2-3; v_gene: TRBV27; CDR3aa: ASSLVPSREVDTQY
abundance: -; j_gene: TRBJ2-2; v_gene: TRBV27; CDR3aa: ASSFWGTRDTGELF
abundance: -; j_gene: TRBJ2-7; v_gene: TRBV7-9; CDR3aa: ASSATDEQY
abundance: -; j_gene: TRBJ2-7; v_gene: TRBV11-3; CDR3aa: ASSLGAGSSYEQY
abundance: -; j_gene: TRBJ1-2; v_gene: TRBV5-6; CDR3aa: ASSFWNNYGYT
abundance: -; j_gene: TRBJ2-7; v_gene: TRBV28; CDR3aa: ASREAGVHEQY